This T cell receptor beta chain was sequenced during a study of blood T cells in healthy people across ages (dated by TCRdb to the mid-2010s). Regarding the complete study: In model experiments, template switching captured about one uniquely barcoded TCR beta cDNA molecule for every two T cells. Four age groups were formed from the donors: young (average approximately 17 years), middle-aged (just under 40), aged (approximately 60) and long-lived (about 80). Two additional independent replicas of 1 million unique cDNA reads from the same blood draw were analyzed for two donors (one aged 18 to 30 and one aged 80 or older). Using deep sequencing normalized with unique cDNA molecular identifiers, the study measured how TCR beta repertoire diversity changes with age. To avoid experimental bias, donors of different ages were randomly spread across the sequencing lanes. Broad study findings and their caveats: Compared with the aged group, more naive CD4+ T cells, fewer expanded clones and increased TCR diversity were shown by the long-lived group, suggesting age selection. As age increased, observed TCR beta diversity per million T cells dropped in a roughly linear way, and a significant reduction was already evident by age about 40. Since profiling was done on bulk unsorted PBMCs, naive and antigen-experienced compartments could not be conclusively compared. Estimates of total diversity based on one million sequenced T cells were regarded as lower bounds and as underestimates. The CMV infection status of donors was not known, potentially confounding age-related changes in expanded clonotypes. The percentage of naive T cells measured by flow cytometry correlated strongly with observed TCR beta diversity.

The donors were under 40 Caucasian individuals from Russia, aged 6 to 90 years, who were systemically healthy. Roughly 9 milliliters of peripheral blood were drawn from each donor into EDTA-treated Vacutainer tubes. Ficoll-Paque density-gradient centrifugation was used to isolate PBMCs, with at least 6.5 million per sample. Trizol reagent was used to extract total RNA from PBMCs, with at least 5 micrograms per sample. The percentages of naive CD45RAhigh/CD27high T cells were determined by flow cytometry on a PBMC aliquot from every donor. The method behind the library was 5' RACE. The run used an Illumina HiSeq 2500. A second roughly 6 to 12 cycle PCR used a sample-barcoded 5' primer and a J-beta primer mix. A unique molecular identifier was introduced onto each TCR beta cDNA molecule by a template-switch 5' adaptor carrying 12 random nucleotides. Each sample yielded at least 2.5 million CDR3-containing paired-end reads. First-strand cDNA was synthesized from all RNA with the Mint cDNA synthesis kit, primed by a TRBC-specific oligonucleotide. Following uracil-DNA glycosylase treatment, all cDNA underwent a first 18-cycle PCR with the universal primers M1SS and BC2_uni_R. Per the authors' processing: For normalization, 1 million high-quality reads were randomly selected from each sample, with every read carrying a distinct molecular identifier. Reads with shared molecular identifiers were discarded instead of being binned into consensus sequences. MiTCR, with a Q25 quality threshold and the strictest error-elimination algorithm, was used for CDR3 identification, clonotype clustering and error correction. A nonparametric unseen species model with Euler transformation was used to estimate lower-bound total TCR beta diversity. TCRdb itself trimmed the public reads at Q25 with fastp, ran MiXCR and retained productive beta chains. Each record represents a unique CDR3 protein, reported with the most common genes and DNA among its rows. The V and J calls come from TCRdb's annotation, not from the publication. The sample table contains fewer than 900,000 distinct CDR3 sequences; only one count was recorded for under 40% of them. The top ten constitute over 10% of the sample.

A distance of 24 bases separates the germline ends of V and J, which lose 1 base and 8 bases respectively. Its CDR3 holds 17 amino acids, cysteine through phenylalanine. This entry keeps only the CDR3 DNA: 51 bases, framed from base 1. The germline V gene provides CDR1 SGHRS and CDR2 YFSETQ. As for this clonotype: This clone's antigen is unknown. Base qualities are missing; no much larger clone stands one base away.

Material for sequencing was blood. The chain is made from TRBV5-1 and TRBJ1-2; the D segment could be TRBD1, given 5 matching bases. This TCR came from a young man in good health. The DNA reads as follows: TGCGCCAGCAGCTTGTCGTTAATCGGAGAGGGGAATGGGGGCTACACCTTC. This translates into CASSLSLIGEGNGGYTF.